The subject of this entry is one T cell receptor beta chain. This entry is derived from a study of cytomegalovirus exposure and HLA in healthy donors. The CDR3 totals 15 residues. Germline lookup yields CDR1 SGHVS and CDR2 FQNEAQ. The junction had 6 bases not matched to a gene; V was cut back by 5 bases and J by 4 bases. The PCR contained 60 Vbeta and 13 Jbeta primers. Assay used: immunoSEQ multiplex PCR; TCRdb lists only in-frame clones, some missing. The table includes about 140,000 clones, approximately 82% detected once. The J gene is TRBJ2-1, the V gene TRBV7-8; 9 nucleotides align to TRBD2. Source material: PBMCs. This TCR was sampled from a man aged 25-45 years in good health and CMV-seropositive. CDR3 protein: CASSPGLARYNEQFF. For the CDR3, the DNA is TGTGCCAGCAGCCCCGGACTAGCGAGGTACAATGAGCAGTTCTTC.